Listed below are T cell receptor beta chains from one sample, sequenced in a study of T cell responses to AZD1222 COVID-19 vaccine. Data came from immunoSEQ multiplex PCR; TCRdb stores just in-frame clones and leaves some out. The sample records 89,000 or so clones, about 86% being singletons. The source material was peripheral blood, sampled 28 days after the second AZD1222 dose. These receptors all stem from an adult who received the AZD1222 COVID-19 vaccine. Both conserved end residues are part of each CDR3. The order of the fields is V gene, D gene, clone size, J gene, CDR3 DNA, CDR3 protein. D genes are given only for firm matches. Clone size is given for some rows only: seen once, a few or many times, or a class if the clone is expanded.

TRBV7-9	TRBD1	NA	TRBJ1-2	TGTGCCAGCAGCCTTGGGGCAGGGGGCTATGGCTACACCTTC	CASSLGAGGYGYTF
TRBV4-1	NA	NA	TRBJ2-2	TGCGCCAGCAGCCAAGGTCGGGAGCTGTTTTTT	CASSQGRELFF
TRBV19	NA	NA	TRBJ2-7	TGTGCCAGTAGTACGGCTACCGGTCTGGGCCTAACCTACGAGCAGTACTTC	CASSTATGLGLTYEQYF
TRBV3-1/TRBV3-2	TRBD2	NA	TRBJ2-5	TGTGCCAGCAGCCCCGGACTAGCGGGGGGTGAGACCCAGTACTTC	CASSPGLAGGETQYF
TRBV5-4	NA	NA	TRBJ2-3	TGTGCCAGCAGCTTAGCCTACTACGGGACTAGCACAGATACGCAGTATTTT	CASSLAYYGTSTDTQYF
TRBV6-2/TRBV6-3	NA	NA	TRBJ1-2	TGTGCCAGCAGTTACTGGGGGGAACAGGTTGTTGTGGATGGCTACACCTTC	CASSYWGEQVVVDGYTF
TRBV3-1/TRBV3-2	NA	NA	TRBJ2-4	TGTGCCAGCAGCCCGGACGGTAAAAACATTCAGTACTTC	CASSPDGKNIQYF
TRBV6-5	NA	once	TRBJ2-2	TGTGCCAGCACCTATGGGCGCGGGGAGCTGTTTTTT	CASTYGRGELFF
TRBV18	NA	NA	TRBJ2-6	TGTGCCAGCTCACCGCGATACTCTGGGGCCAACGTCCTGACTTTC	CASSPRYSGANVLTF
TRBV20-1	NA	NA	TRBJ2-3	TGCAGTGCTGCAAAGGGGGATACGCAGTATTTT	CSAAKGDTQYF
TRBV19	TRBD2	NA	TRBJ2-1	TGTGCCAGTAGCCTTAACGGGGCGGGAGGTACCTACAATGAGCAGTTCTTC	CASSLNGAGGTYNEQFF
TRBV7-8	NA	NA	TRBJ1-1	TGTGCCAGCAGCCCCCGGACAGACGCGAACACTGAAGCTTTCTTT	CASSPRTDANTEAFF
TRBV19	NA	medium-sized	TRBJ2-1	TGTGCCAGTAGTATTATTGCCAGCTCCTACAATGAGCAGTTCTTC	CASSIIASSYNEQFF
TRBV2	NA	NA	TRBJ1-5	TGTGCCAGTGGACGCATTCCCGTAAATCAGCCCCAGCATTTT	CASGRIPVNQPQHF
TRBV28	TRBD1	NA	TRBJ2-7	TGTGCCAGCACCTGGGGGACAGTTTCCTACGAGCAGTACTTC	CASTWGTVSYEQYF
TRBV6-5	NA	once	TRBJ1-5	TGTGCCAGCAGTTATGGGACTGGGATGACCCAGCATTTT	CASSYGTGMTQHF
TRBV5-4	NA	NA	TRBJ2-3	TGTGTCGGAGGTGCGGGAAGTAAAGATACGCAGTATTTT	CVGGAGSKDTQYF
TRBV28	NA	NA	TRBJ2-1	TGTGCCAGCATATCGGCAGTCCGATACAATGAGCAGTTCTTC	CASISAVRYNEQFF
TRBV29-1	NA	NA	TRBJ1-2	TGCAGCGTTGCAAGGGAAGGCTACACCTTC	CSVAREGYTF
TRBV18	NA	NA	TRBJ2-6	TGTGCCAGCTCACCACAGGACGTAAGCTCTGGGGCCAACGTCCTGACTTTC	CASSPQDVSSGANVLTF
TRBV5-1	NA	NA	TRBJ2-6	TGCGCCAGCAGCCCATCCGGGGAGGCCAACGTCCTGACTTTC	CASSPSGEANVLTF
TRBV18	TRBD2	NA	TRBJ2-3	TGTGCCAGCTCACTCATTAGCGGGGTTACTGATACGCAGTATTTT	CASSLISGVTDTQYF
TRBV7-9	NA	NA	TRBJ2-7	TGTGCCAGCAGCCCCAGTGGGGCGGGTTTCTACGAGCAGTACTTC	CASSPSGAGFYEQYF
TRBV6-2/TRBV6-3	TRBD1	NA	TRBJ2-3	TGTGCCAGCACCCCATGGGGGACAGGGGGCGAAGATACGCAGTATTTT	CASTPWGTGGEDTQYF
TRBV18	NA	NA	TRBJ1-5	TGTGCCAGCTCACCAGGGGGCGATGGCAATCAGCCCCAGCATTTT	CASSPGGDGNQPQHF
TRBV6-2/TRBV6-3	TRBD1	NA	TRBJ2-1	TGTGCCAGCAGTTACGGGACAGGGGGTTTTGAGCAGTTCTTC	CASSYGTGGFEQFF
TRBV6-5	NA	NA	TRBJ1-2	TGTGCCAGCAACAAACCCTCCATGGGGAGTGGGGGCTACACCTTC	CASNKPSMGSGGYTF
TRBV7-9	TRBD1	NA	TRBJ1-1	TGTGCCAGCAGCCAGGGACAGAAAAAAGCTTTCTTT	CASSQGQKKAFF
TRBV13	NA	NA	TRBJ2-7	TGTGCCAGCAGCTCCCCCGGACTACTAGACAGAAAGGTTGACGAGCAGTACTTC	CASSSPGLLDRKVDEQYF
TRBV7-2	NA	NA	TRBJ1-6	TGTGCCAGCAGCCCCCCCGACGGGACCTATAATTCACCCCTCCACTTT	CASSPPDGTYNSPLHF
TRBV5-1	NA	NA	TRBJ1-1	TGCGCCAGCGCTACCGGGGGGAACACTGAAGCTTTCTTT	CASATGGNTEAFF
TRBV11-3	NA	NA	TRBJ2-3	TGTGCCAGCAGCTTAAGGGGAAGCACAGATACGCAGTATTTT	CASSLRGSTDTQYF
TRBV6-5	TRBD1	NA	TRBJ2-5	TGTGCCAGCAGTAGGACAACAGGGGTGATGGAGACCCAGTACTTC	CASSRTTGVMETQYF
TRBV7-9	NA	NA	TRBJ1-1	TGTGCCAGCAGCTTTATCCACGATCGGGGTGGCACTGAAGCTTTCTTT	CASSFIHDRGGTEAFF
TRBV19	NA	NA	TRBJ1-5	TGTGCCAGTACCCGAACAGGGTTGGGCAATCAGCCCCAGCATTTT	CASTRTGLGNQPQHF
TRBV6-4	NA	NA	TRBJ1-2	TGTGCCAGCACCGCTAGCCAGGGAAGCTATGGCTACACCTTC	CASTASQGSYGYTF
TRBV10-2	NA	NA	TRBJ2-6	TGCGCCAGCGGAGGGGGGGGCTCCGGGGCCAACGTCCTGACTTTC	CASGGGGSGANVLTF
TRBV5-6	NA	NA	TRBJ1-4	TGTGCCAGCAGCCCATTGGACTCTTCAACTAATGAAAAACTGTTTTTT	CASSPLDSSTNEKLFF
TRBV2	NA	NA	TRBJ1-6	TGTGCCAGCATCCCGAGGGCGGGGCCGGGGAGCTCACCCCTCCACTTT	CASIPRAGPGSSPLHF
TRBV6-5	NA	once	TRBJ1-2	TGTGCCAGCAGTTACCCCAGGGGTGGCTACACCTTC	CASSYPRGGYTF
TRBV28	NA	NA	TRBJ1-6	TGTGCCAGCAGTTTCGGGGGGCAAGCCTCACCCCTCCACTTT	CASSFGGQASPLHF
TRBV20-1	NA	NA	TRBJ2-7	TGCAGTGCTAGTTATCTCACGCGCTACGAGCAGTACTTC	CSASYLTRYEQYF
TRBV12-3/TRBV12-4	NA	NA	TRBJ1-1	TGTGCCAGCAGTTTTAGCATGAACACTGAAGCTTTCTTT	CASSFSMNTEAFF
TRBV28	NA	NA	TRBJ1-5	TGTGCCAGCAGTTTACCTACAGGGCTTAATCAGCCCCAGCATTTT	CASSLPTGLNQPQHF
TRBV4-1	NA	NA	TRBJ1-5	TGCGCCAGCAGCCAAGCAGGAACGGGGGGCAATCAGCCCCAGCATTTT	CASSQAGTGGNQPQHF
TRBV18	TRBD2	NA	TRBJ2-3	TGTGCCAGCTCACCAGGACTAGCGGAACTCACAGATACGCAGTATTTT	CASSPGLAELTDTQYF
TRBV6-1	NA	NA	TRBJ2-7	TGTGCCAGCAGTGACAGGATAGGCTACGAGCAGTACTTC	CASSDRIGYEQYF
TRBV30	NA	NA	TRBJ1-2	TGTGCCTGGAGTGCACAGACCAGCTATGGCTACACCTTC	CAWSAQTSYGYTF
TRBV10-3	NA	NA	TRBJ2-7	TGTGCCATCAGTAGGCAGGGGGGAGAGTACGAGCAGTACTTC	CAISRQGGEYEQYF
TRBV6-5	NA	NA	TRBJ2-7	TGTGCCAGCAAGCCGGGAGTTTCCTACGAGCAGTACTTC	CASKPGVSYEQYF
TRBV12-3/TRBV12-4	TRBD1	NA	TRBJ2-2	TGTGCCCAGGGGGCAATGAACACCGGGGAGCTGTTTTTT	CAQGAMNTGELFF
TRBV5-5	TRBD1	NA	TRBJ2-7	TGTGCCAGCAGCTTGGGGAAAGTAAGGACAGGGCCCTACGAGCAGTACTTC	CASSLGKVRTGPYEQYF
TRBV2	TRBD1	NA	TRBJ1-3	TGTGCCAGCAGTCCCGACAGGGGTGGAAACACCATATATTTT	CASSPDRGGNTIYF
TRBV6-2/TRBV6-3	TRBD2	NA	TRBJ2-7	TGTGCCAGCAGTCCACGGGTTAGACTAGCGGGAGTTCGGCGCGAGCAGTACTTC	CASSPRVRLAGVRREQYF
TRBV9	NA	few	TRBJ1-2	TGTGCCAGCAGCGAGGGGGGAGGGATTAACTATGGCTACACCTTC	CASSEGGGINYGYTF
TRBV15	NA	NA	TRBJ2-3	TGTGCCACCAGCACGTACGGGGAGGCAGATACGCAGTATTTT	CATSTYGEADTQYF
TRBV30	TRBD1	few	TRBJ1-2	TGTGCCTGGAAGGGGACAGGGATGTTACGTGGCTACACCTTC	CAWKGTGMLRGYTF
TRBV5-1	NA	NA	TRBJ2-5	TGCGCCAGCAGCGGGGCTAGCGCTCAAGAGACCCAGTACTTC	CASSGASAQETQYF